The 20 T cell receptor beta chains reported below all come from one sample, sequenced in a study of T cells expressing NK-cell markers. One entry per CDR3 protein, without DNA, is what TCRdb gives after re-calling the 5' RACE reads. The repertoire table contains 200,000 to 300,000 distinct CDR3 sequences. Specimen: blood T cells: a sorted CD56 or NKG2C T cell subset, CD4+ or CD8+ T cells, or bulk PBMC T cells (not recorded which). The receptors here all came from a man younger than 30 in good health.

The J gene is TRBJ1-6, the V gene TRBV20-1; TCRdb reports TRBD1, a call that lacks DNA to check it against. The CDR3 loop spans 14 amino acids. In germline, CDR1 is DFQATT, CDR2 SNEGSKA (reference sequence). The CDR3 loop reads CSAWPGQPNSPLHF.

The chain is built from TRBV14 and TRBJ2-3; TCRdb indicates TRBD1, and absent DNA this call remains unverified. This CDR3 has 17 residues. The V gene's germline CDR1 is SGHDN and CDR2 FVKESK. The CDR3: CASSPHDGAGSTDTQYF.

The chain is built from TRBV12-3 or TRBV12-4 and TRBJ1-1. CDR3 size: 14 residues. CDR3: CASTNFHRNTEAFF.

This rearrangement joins TRBV7-2 to TRBJ2-5; the D call of TRBD2 rests on TCRdb alone, since no DNA is present to check it. The length of the CDR3 is 15 residues. Per germline, CDR1 SGHTA and CDR2 FQGNSA. The CDR3 protein is CASSRLARGQETQYF.

The chain couples TRBV24-1 to TRBJ2-7; TCRdb returns TRBD1, unconfirmable since there is no DNA. This CDR3 contains 16 residues. Germline V gene data show CDR1 as KGHDR and CDR2 as SFDVKD. CDR3 amino acids: CATSETPGTGNYEQYF.

The chain couples TRBV29-1 to TRBJ2-1; TCRdb designates TRBD1, a call that cannot be tested without DNA. CDR1 SQVTM and CDR2 ANQGSEA come from the germline V gene. This CDR3 region has 14 residues. The CDR3 is CSVETAGEGNEQFF.

This sequence joins TRBV20-1 and TRBJ2-1; as DNA is missing, the TRBD2 call by TCRdb cannot be tested. This CDR3 region has 14 residues. From germline, CDR1 is DFQATT and CDR2 SNEGSKA (reference sequence). The CDR3 sequence: CSARDRGLALGQFF.

This chain uses TRBV6-5 with TRBJ2-5. Germline V CDR1 and CDR2: MNHEY, SVGAGI. The CDR3 has 15 residues. The CDR3 here is CASSYSIGVGETQYF.

This chain joins TRBV5-5 and TRBJ1-2. The CDR3 runs 13 residues. Germline CDR1 SGHKS, CDR2 YYEKEE (reference sequence). CDR3 sequence reads: CASSPADNYGYTF.

V gene TRBV7-2 combines with J gene TRBJ2-2. This CDR3 has 14 amino acids. CDR1 is SGHTA, CDR2 FQGNSA, per germline. This chain's CDR3 is CASALAPNTGELFF. The full variable domain, completed using reference TRBV7-2 and TRBJ2-2, is GAGVSQSPSNKVTEKGKDVELRCDPISGHTALYWYRQSLGQGLEFLIYFQGNSAPDKSGLPSDRFSAERTGGSVSTLTIQRTQQEDSAVYLCASALAPNTGELFFGEGSRLTVL.

The J gene is TRBJ2-5, the V gene TRBV29-1; the TRBD2 assignment by TCRdb is unverifiable without DNA. Looked up from germline, CDR1 is SQVTM and CDR2 is ANQGSEA. This CDR3 is built from 11 residues. The CDR3 sequence: CSVEAGTHSDF.

This chain joins TRBV5-1 and TRBJ1-6. CDR1 is SGHRS and CDR2 is YFSETQ in the germline V gene. CDR3 length: 15 residues. The CDR3 sequence: CASSSGPGNNSPLHF.

The chain carries TRBV7-2 and TRBJ1-1. CDR1 is SGHTA, CDR2 FQGNSA, per germline. This CDR3 has 14 residues. CDR3 sequence: CASSVDPANTEAFF.

This chain links TRBV12-3 or TRBV12-4 with TRBJ1-1. The CDR3 is 11 residues long. The CDR3: CASLVYTEAFF.

The chain combines TRBV30 with TRBJ2-7; TCRdb names TRBD2, which stays unverified in the absence of DNA. The germline V gene has CDR1 GTSNPN and CDR2 SVGIG (reference sequence). The CDR3 extends over 12 amino acids. The chain's CDR3 is CAWSVGLGEQYF.

The gene calls are TRBV7-2 and TRBJ1-1; TCRdb picks TRBD1, but there is no DNA to check that call. CDR3 length: 14 residues. CDR1 is SGHTA, CDR2 FQGNSA, per germline. The CDR3 sequence is CASSFQTGDTEAFF.

The chain joins TRBV12-3 or TRBV12-4 to TRBJ2-5; TCRdb's assignment of TRBD1 cannot be checked, as there is no DNA. CDR3 length: 15 amino acids. This chain's CDR3 is CASSSYIAPQETQYF.

The chain carries TRBV7-9 and TRBJ2-5; with no DNA, the TCRdb D assignment of TRBD2 cannot be verified. The CDR3 length is 17 residues. Germline V gene sequence: CDR1 SEHNR, CDR2 FQNEAQ (reference sequence). This CDR3 reads CASRSGLAKDSSETQYF.

The chain employs TRBV5-1 and TRBJ2-2; with no DNA, the TCRdb D assignment of TRBD1 cannot be verified. This CDR3 comprises 13 residues. Germline loops: CDR1 SGHRS, CDR2 YFSETQ. The CDR3 here is CASSRQGTGELFF.

CDR3 loop: CASSKDLMNTEAFF. The chain combines TRBV19 with TRBJ1-1. Germline assignment: CDR1 LNHDA and CDR2 SQIVND (reference sequence). The CDR3 has 14 residues.